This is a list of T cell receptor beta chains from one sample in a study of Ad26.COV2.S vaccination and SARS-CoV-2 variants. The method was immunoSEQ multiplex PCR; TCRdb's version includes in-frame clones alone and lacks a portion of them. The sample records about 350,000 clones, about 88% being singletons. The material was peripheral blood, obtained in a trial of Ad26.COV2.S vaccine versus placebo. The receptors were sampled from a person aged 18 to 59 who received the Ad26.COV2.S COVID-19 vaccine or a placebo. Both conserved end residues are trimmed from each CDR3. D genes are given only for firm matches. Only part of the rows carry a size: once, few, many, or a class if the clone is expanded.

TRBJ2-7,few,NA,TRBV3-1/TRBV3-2,ASRALDEQY
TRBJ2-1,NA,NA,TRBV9,ASSVVDDYIYNEQF
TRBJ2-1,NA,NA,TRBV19,ASSISVKGMIF
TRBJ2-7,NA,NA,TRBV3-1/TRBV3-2,ASSSAAATGYEQY
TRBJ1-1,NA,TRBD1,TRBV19,ASSIRQGAAEAF
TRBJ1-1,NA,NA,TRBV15,ATSSNRATSEAF
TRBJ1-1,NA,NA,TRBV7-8,ASTQRRMNTEAF
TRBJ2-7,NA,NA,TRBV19,ASSISPKRIYEQY
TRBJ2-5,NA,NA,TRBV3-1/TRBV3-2,ASSHSDRLGTQY
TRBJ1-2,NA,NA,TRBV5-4,ASSYTRGDGYT
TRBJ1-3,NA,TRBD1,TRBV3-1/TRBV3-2,ASSTETTGGYRNTIY
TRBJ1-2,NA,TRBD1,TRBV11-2,ASSSLRRQGLNYGYT
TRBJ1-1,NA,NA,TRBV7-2,ASSLGRQARNEAF
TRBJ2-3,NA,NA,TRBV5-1,ASSLIGSDTQY
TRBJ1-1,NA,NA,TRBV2,ASSAPGARDTEAF
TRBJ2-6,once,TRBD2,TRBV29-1,SVEVLAGVPGANVLT
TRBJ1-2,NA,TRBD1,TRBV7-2,ASSLALGGTQGASGYT
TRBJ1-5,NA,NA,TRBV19,ASSPLRGSNQPQH
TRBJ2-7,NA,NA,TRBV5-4,ASSLSRGSYEQY
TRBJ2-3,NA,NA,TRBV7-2,ASRSNMGASDTQY
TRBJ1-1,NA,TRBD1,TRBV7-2,ASSLEVPAGGNTEAF
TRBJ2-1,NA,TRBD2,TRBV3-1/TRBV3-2,ASSRRTGGGGNEQF
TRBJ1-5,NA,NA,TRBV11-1,ASSPRENQPQH
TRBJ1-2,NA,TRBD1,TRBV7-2,ASSLVSGQGFNYGYT
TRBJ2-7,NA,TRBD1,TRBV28,ASSLSGTGTHEQY
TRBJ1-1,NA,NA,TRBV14,ASSQDGGSPNTEAF
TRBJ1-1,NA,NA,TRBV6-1,ASSEGWNTEAF
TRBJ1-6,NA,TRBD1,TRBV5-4,ASSLGVRDSDNSPLH
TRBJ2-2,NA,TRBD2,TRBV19,ASSVLAGGPVNKGTGELF
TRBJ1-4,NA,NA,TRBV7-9,ASSLQATNEKLF
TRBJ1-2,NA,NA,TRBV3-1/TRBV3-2,ASSQEGALTYGYT
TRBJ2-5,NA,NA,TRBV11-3,ASSPGDGISSTQY
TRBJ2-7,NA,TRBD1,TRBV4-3,ASSHRQGLNEQY
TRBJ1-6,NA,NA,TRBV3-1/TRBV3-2,ASSRRGRTDNSPLH
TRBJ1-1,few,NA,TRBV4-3,ASSQERIGSEAF
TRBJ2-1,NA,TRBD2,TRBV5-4,ASSFSSGYNEQF
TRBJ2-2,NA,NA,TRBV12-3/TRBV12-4,ASSFRTGELF